Listed here are 7 T cell receptor beta chains from one sample, sequenced in a study of blood T cells in healthy people across ages. Together with a sample-barcoded 5' primer, a J-beta primer mix was included in a second PCR lasting about 7 to 12 cycles. TCRdb ran MiXCR on the 5' RACE reads and lists one entry per CDR3 protein. The sample yields about 640,000 distinct CDR3 sequences, about 30% seen once. Material: blood. The receptor source for this set is an elderly woman in good health.

This clonotype was seen at least ten times. This chain links TRBV5-1 with TRBJ2-7, with D possibly being TRBD1 (8 bases). With 4 bases removed from V and 3 bases from J, the gap between germline ends came to 17 bases. This CDR3 has 15 residues. Looked up from germline, CDR1 is SGHRS and CDR2 is YFSETQ. CDR3: CASSLGQGGFYEQYF. The CDR3 DNA reads TGCGCCAGCAGCCTAGGACAGGGAGGGTTCTACGAGCAGTACTTC.

This clonotype was recorded at least ten times. The V call is TRBV29-1, the J call TRBJ2-7; D is unclear. The V end was cut by 4 bases, the J end by 3 bases, with 7 bases between. CDR3 length: 11 amino acids. CDR1 is SQVTM and CDR2 is ANQGSEA in the germline V gene. DNA for the CDR3: TGCAGCGTTGTGAGGAACTACGAGCAGTACTTC. It is translated as CSVVRNYEQYF.

There are a few counts of this clonotype. This may be a read error, as it is one base from a much larger clone. This chain connects TRBV7-3 to TRBJ2-5; a possible D gene is TRBD1 (5 bases). The germline gives CDR1 SGHTA, CDR2 FQGTGA. With 0 bases removed from V and 11 bases from J, the gap between germline ends came to 22 bases. This CDR3 contains 16 residues. CDR3 bases: TGTGCCAGCAGCTTAACGGGGCTACGACGGCCCGATGAGCAGTACTTC. Its protein is CASSLTGLRRPDEQYF.

In its sample, this clonotype was seen many times. The chain employs TRBV20-1 and TRBJ2-7, with TRBD1 matching 8 bases. CDR1 is DFQATT and CDR2 is SNEGSKA in the germline V gene (reference sequence). The CDR3 has 12 amino acids. Trimming took 6 bases from V and 4 from J; bases not matched to a gene: 5. The CDR3 spells CSASDRGYEQYF. The CDR3 nucleotides read TGCAGTGCAAGCGACAGGGGTTACGAGCAGTACTTC.

This clonotype appeared many times. The genes are TRBV7-6 and TRBJ2-7; D not resolved. The CDR3 length is 14 residues. Germline V gives CDR1 SGHVS, CDR2 FNYEAQ. Trimming stripped 1 base from V and 4 bases from J, with 11 bases between. CDR3 nucleotides: TGTGCCAGCAGCTTAGGTGCCAGGAAGTACGAGCAGTACTTC. Encoded protein: CASSLGARKYEQYF.

This clonotype has a count of ten or more. The V and J genes are TRBV2 and TRBJ1-6; 7 nucleotides agree with TRBD1. Unmatched junction bases numbered 19, after V lost 5 bases and J lost 9 bases. This CDR3 is built from 18 residues. The germline CDR1 and CDR2 sequences are SNHLY and FYNNEI. Here the CDR3 DNA reads TGTGCCAGCAGTCGAACCCCCTATGGACAGGATGTCAGTTCACCCCTCCACTTT. This codes for CASSRTPYGQDVSSPLHF.

Note on this clonotype: A single base separates this from a much larger clone, so it may be a read error. The genes are TRBV24-1 and TRBJ2-5; the match to TRBD1 covers 11 bases. The CDR3 extends over 15 amino acids. CDR1 KGHDR and CDR2 SFDVKD come from the germline V gene. The junction had 6 bases not matched to a gene; V was cut back by 1 base and J by 9 bases. CDR3 in amino acids: CATSDFRGQGVAQYF. The CDR3 DNA follows: TGTGCCACCAGTGATTTTCGGGGACAGGGGGTCGCCCAGTACTTC.